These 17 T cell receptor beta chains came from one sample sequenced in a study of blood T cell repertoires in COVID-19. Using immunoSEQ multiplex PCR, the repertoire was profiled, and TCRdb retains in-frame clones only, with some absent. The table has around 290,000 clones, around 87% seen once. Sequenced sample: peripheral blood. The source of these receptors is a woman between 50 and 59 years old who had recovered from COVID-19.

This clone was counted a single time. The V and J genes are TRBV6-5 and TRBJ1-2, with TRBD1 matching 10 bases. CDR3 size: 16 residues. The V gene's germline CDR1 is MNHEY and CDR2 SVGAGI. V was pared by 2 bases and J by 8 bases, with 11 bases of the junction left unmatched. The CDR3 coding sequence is TGTGCCAGCAGTTACACCTGGGACAGGGGAGCTAGGGGCTACACCTTC. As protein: CASSYTWDRGARGYTF.

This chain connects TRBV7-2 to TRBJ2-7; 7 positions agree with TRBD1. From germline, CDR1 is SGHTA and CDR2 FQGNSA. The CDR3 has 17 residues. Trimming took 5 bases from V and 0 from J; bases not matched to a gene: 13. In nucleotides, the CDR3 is TGTGCCAGCAGCACGCTAGGGGGCGGTGCTAGCTCCTACGAGCAGTACTTC. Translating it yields CASSTLGGGASSYEQYF.

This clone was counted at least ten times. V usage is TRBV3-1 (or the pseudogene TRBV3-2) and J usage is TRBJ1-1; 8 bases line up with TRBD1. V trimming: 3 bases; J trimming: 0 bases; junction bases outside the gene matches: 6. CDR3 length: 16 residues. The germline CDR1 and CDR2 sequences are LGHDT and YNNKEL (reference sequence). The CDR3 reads CASSQGTGLMNTEAFF. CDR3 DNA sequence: TGTGCCAGCAGCCAGGGGACAGGTCTTATGAACACTGAAGCTTTCTTT.

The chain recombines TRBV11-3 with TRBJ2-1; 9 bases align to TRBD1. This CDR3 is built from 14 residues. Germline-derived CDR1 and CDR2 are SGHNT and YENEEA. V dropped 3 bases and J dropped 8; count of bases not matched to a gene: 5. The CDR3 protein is CASSLGTGFDEQFF. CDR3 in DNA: TGTGCCAGCAGCTTGGGGACAGGGTTCGATGAGCAGTTCTTC.

As DNA, the CDR3 is TGCAGTGCTAGTTGGCGGAGCCCTAATTCACCCCTCCACTTT. Translation gives CSASWRSPNSPLHF. This sequence joins TRBV20-1 and TRBJ1-6, with D hard to call. This CDR3 is 14 amino acids long. From germline, CDR1 is DFQATT and CDR2 SNEGSKA (reference sequence). The V end was cut by 3 bases, the J end by 6 bases, with 12 bases between.

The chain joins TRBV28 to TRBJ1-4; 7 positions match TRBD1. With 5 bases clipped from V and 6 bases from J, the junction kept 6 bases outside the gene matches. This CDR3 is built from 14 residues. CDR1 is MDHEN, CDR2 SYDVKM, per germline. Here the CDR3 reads CASSDRARDEKLFF. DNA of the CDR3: TGTGCCAGCAGTGACAGGGCCCGTGATGAAAAACTGTTTTTT.

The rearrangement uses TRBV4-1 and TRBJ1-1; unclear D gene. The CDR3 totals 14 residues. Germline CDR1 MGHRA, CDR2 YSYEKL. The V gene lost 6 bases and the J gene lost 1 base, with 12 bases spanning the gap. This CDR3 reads CASSLRSWNTEAFF. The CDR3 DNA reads TGCGCCAGCAGTCTCAGGTCGTGGAACACTGAAGCTTTCTTT.

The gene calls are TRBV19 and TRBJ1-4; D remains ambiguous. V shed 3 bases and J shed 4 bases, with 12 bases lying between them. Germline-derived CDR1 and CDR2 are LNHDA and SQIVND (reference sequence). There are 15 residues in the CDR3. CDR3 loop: CASSITRQDNEKLFF. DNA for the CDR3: TGTGCCAGTAGTATCACTCGACAAGATAATGAAAAACTGTTTTTT. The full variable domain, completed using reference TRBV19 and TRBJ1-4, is DGGITQSPKYLFRKEGQNVTLSCEQNLNHDAMYWYRQDPGQGLRLIYYSQIVNDFQKGDIAEGYSVSREKKESFPLTVTSAQKNPTAFYLCASSITRQDNEKLFFGSGTQLSVL.

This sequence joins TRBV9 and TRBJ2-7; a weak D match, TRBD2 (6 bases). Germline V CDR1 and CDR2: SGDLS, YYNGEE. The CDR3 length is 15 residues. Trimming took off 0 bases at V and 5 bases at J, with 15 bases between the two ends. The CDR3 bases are TGTGCCAGCAGCGTAGCTACGGGGGTTTTACACGAGCAGTACTTC. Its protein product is CASSVATGVLHEQYF.

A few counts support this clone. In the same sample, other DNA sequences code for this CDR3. In DNA, the CDR3 is TGCGCCAGCAGCTTGGCTGCAGATACGCAGTATTTT. Its translation is CASSLAADTQYF. V gene TRBV5-1 combines with J gene TRBJ2-3, with D unclear. V was pared by 0 bases and J by 4 bases, with 3 bases between. The CDR3 runs to 12 residues. Germline V CDR1 and CDR2: SGHRS, YFSETQ.

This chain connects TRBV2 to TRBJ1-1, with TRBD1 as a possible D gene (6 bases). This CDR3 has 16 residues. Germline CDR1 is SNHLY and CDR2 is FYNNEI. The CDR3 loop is CAGTWGHQSENTEAFF. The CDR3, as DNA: TGTGCGGGCACATGGGGACACCAATCTGAGAACACTGAAGCTTTCTTT.

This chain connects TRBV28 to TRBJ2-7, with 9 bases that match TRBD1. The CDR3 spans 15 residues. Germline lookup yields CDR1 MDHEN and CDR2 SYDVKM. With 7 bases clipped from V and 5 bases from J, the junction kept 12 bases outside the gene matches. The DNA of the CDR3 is TGTGCCAGCATCGGACAGGGGCGGGTATTCAACGAGCAGTACTTC. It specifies CASIGQGRVFNEQYF.

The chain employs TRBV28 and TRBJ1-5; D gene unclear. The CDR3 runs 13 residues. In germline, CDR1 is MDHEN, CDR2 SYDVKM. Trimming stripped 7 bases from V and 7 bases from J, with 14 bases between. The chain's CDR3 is CASKAALGQPQHF. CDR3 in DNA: TGTGCCAGCAAGGCAGCTCTAGGCCAGCCCCAGCATTTT. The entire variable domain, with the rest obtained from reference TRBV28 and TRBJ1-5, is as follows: DVKVTQSSRYLVKRTGEKVFLECVQDMDHENMFWYRQDPGLGLRLIYFSYDVKMKEKGDIPEGYSVSREKKERFSLILESASTNQTSMYLCASKAALGQPQHFGDGTRLSIL.

The CDR3 DNA reads as TGTGCCAGCAGCGCCCACGCGGGGGGGTACAATGAGCAGTTCTTC. This gives the protein CASSAHAGGYNEQFF. The chain combines TRBV9 with TRBJ2-1, with 9 bases matching TRBD2. Germline V lookup: CDR1 SGDLS, CDR2 YYNGEE. The CDR3 runs 15 residues. V trimming: 3 bases; J trimming: 4 bases; junction bases outside the gene matches: 5.

The CDR3 sequence: CASSFPDRGDTNYGYTF. The DNA of the CDR3 is TGTGCCAGCAGTTTCCCCGACAGGGGGGACACTAACTATGGCTACACCTTC. The rearrangement uses TRBV28 and TRBJ1-2; 9 nucleotides match TRBD1. The germline CDR1 and CDR2 sequences are MDHEN and SYDVKM. This CDR3 spans 17 amino acids. Trimming removed 3 bases from V and 0 bases from J; junction bases left unmatched: 8.

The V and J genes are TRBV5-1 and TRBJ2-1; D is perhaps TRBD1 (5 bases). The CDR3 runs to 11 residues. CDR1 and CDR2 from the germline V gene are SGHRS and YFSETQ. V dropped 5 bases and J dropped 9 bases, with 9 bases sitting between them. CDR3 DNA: TGCGCCAGCAGGGACACTGGTGAGCAGTTCTTC. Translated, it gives CASRDTGEQFF.

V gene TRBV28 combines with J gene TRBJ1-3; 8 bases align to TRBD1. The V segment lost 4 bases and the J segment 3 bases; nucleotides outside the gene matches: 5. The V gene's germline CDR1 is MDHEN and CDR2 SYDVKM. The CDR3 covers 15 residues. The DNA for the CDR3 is TGTGCCAGCAGTTCCACAGGGGGTATTGGAAACACCATATATTTT. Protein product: CASSSTGGIGNTIYF.